This T cell receptor (beta chain) was sequenced for a study of T-cell reconstitution after alpha-beta-depleted transplantation in children. Study-wide points: Hyperexpanded clones declined; after one year, newly produced T cells mostly supplied diversity.

As for this clonotype: Its matching antigen is unknown.

Unique molecular identifiers featured in how the TCRbeta library was prepared. TCRdb fed the PCR reads into MiXCR, producing one record per CDR3 protein. The table includes a few hundred thousand distinct CDR3 sequences, roughly a quarter detected once. This CDR3 region has 13 residues. The rearrangement joins TRBV21-1 to TRBJ2-3; the table gives TRBD1 as D, unverified against the DNA. TRBV21-1 is a pseudogene locus. This sample comprised PBMCs, mostly from graft donor cells, obtained 360 days after TCRalphabeta/CD19-depleted stem cell transplant. This receptor was identified in a female patient between 2 and 15 years old who had a stem cell transplant for congenital amegakaryocytic thrombocytopenia, so the T cells may come from the graft donor. DNA of the CDR3: TGTGCCAGCATCGGACAGGACACAGATACGCAGTATTTT. As protein: CASIGQDTDTQYF.